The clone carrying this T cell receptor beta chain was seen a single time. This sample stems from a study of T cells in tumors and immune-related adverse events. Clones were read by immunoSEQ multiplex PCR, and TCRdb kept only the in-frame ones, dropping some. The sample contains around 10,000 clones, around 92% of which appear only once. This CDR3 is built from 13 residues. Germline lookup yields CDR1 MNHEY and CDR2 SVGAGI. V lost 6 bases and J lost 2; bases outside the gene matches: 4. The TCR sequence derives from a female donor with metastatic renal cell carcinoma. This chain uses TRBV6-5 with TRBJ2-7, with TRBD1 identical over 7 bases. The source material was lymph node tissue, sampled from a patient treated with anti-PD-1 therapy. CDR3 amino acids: CASRRGQPYEQYF. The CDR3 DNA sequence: TGTGCCAGCAGAAGGGGACAGCCCTACGAGCAGTACTTC.